Presented here are 14 T cell receptor beta chains from one specimen sequenced in a study of T cell changes during pregnancy in multiple sclerosis. Profiling relied on immunoSEQ multiplex PCR, and the TCRdb table lists in-frame clones only, not all of them. The data contain 40,000 to 60,000 clones, 85% to 95% of them singletons. The sequencing used CD8+ T cells from peripheral blood mononuclear cells, collected in the first trimester of pregnancy. Receptor source: a female donor with multiple sclerosis, enrolled in a pregnancy study.

V gene TRBV4-3 combines with J gene TRBJ1-2; no firm D call. From germline, CDR1 is LGHNA and CDR2 YSLEER. This CDR3 region has 14 residues. Trimming left V 0 bases short and J 1 base short, with 6 bases between. The CDR3 loop is CASSQDRSNYGYTF. DNA for the CDR3: TGCGCCAGCAGCCAAGATCGGAGTAACTATGGCTACACCTTC.

The chain recombines TRBV30 with TRBJ2-7; no clear D gene. This CDR3 region has 11 residues. V shed 2 bases and J shed 3 bases, with 5 bases lying between them. Germline lookup yields CDR1 GTSNPN and CDR2 SVGIG (reference sequence). This CDR3 is CAWSISYEQYF. CDR3 nucleotide sequence: TGTGCCTGGAGTATCAGCTACGAGCAGTACTTC.

This chain joins TRBV5-4 and TRBJ2-7; TRBD2 matches at 9 bases. CDR3 length: 15 residues. Germline trimming cut 0 bases from V and 2 bases from J; bases unmatched to any gene: 3. The V gene's germline CDR1 is SGHNT and CDR2 YYREEE (reference sequence). CDR3 in amino acids: CASSLGASGTYEQYF. DNA for the CDR3: TGTGCCAGCAGCTTGGGGGCTAGCGGGACCTACGAGCAGTACTTC.

CDR3 sequence: CASSLEEGGYIHEQYF. In DNA form, the CDR3 reads TGTGCCAGCAGCTTGGAGGAGGGGGGGTATATCCACGAGCAGTACTTC. This rearrangement joins TRBV5-4 to TRBJ2-7; TRBD2 is a possible D gene (7 bases). CDR1 SGHNT and CDR2 YYREEE come from the germline V gene (reference sequence). V shed 0 bases and J shed 5 bases, with 18 bases lying between them. There are 16 residues in the CDR3.

CDR3 loop: CASSRGSEQYF. The CDR3 DNA is TGTGCCAGCAGTCGAGGCTCCGAGCAGTACTTC. This sequence joins TRBV25-1 and TRBJ2-7; D gene uncertain. Germline V gene data show CDR1 as MGHDK and CDR2 as SYGVNS. The CDR3 sequence is 11 residues long. V lost 5 bases and J 6 bases, leaving 8 bases between the germline ends.

This chain links TRBV11-1 with TRBJ2-1; a weak D match, TRBD2 (6 bases). Germline V lookup: CDR1 SGHAT, CDR2 FQDESV (reference sequence). The germline V and J ends were trimmed by 5 bases and 8 bases, with 19 bases remaining between them. CDR3 length equals 15 residues. This chain's CDR3 is CASSELTSIADEQFF. CDR3 bases: TGTGCCAGCAGCGAATTGACTAGTATTGCGGATGAGCAGTTCTTC.

This chain connects TRBV27 to TRBJ1-1, with 10 bases that match TRBD1. V gave up 5 bases and J gave up 0 bases; unmatched junction bases: 9. Germline V gene lookup returns CDR1 MNHEY and CDR2 SMNVEV (reference sequence). The CDR3 loop spans 17 amino acids. This chain's CDR3 is CASSAPGQGILNTEAFF. The CDR3 region has the DNA TGTGCCAGCAGTGCCCCGGGACAGGGGATTTTGAACACTGAAGCTTTCTTT.

The chain combines TRBV2 with TRBJ2-7, with 8 bases lining up with TRBD2. This CDR3 has 14 amino acids. Germline V gene sequence: CDR1 SNHLY, CDR2 FYNNEI. The junction had 7 bases not matched to a gene; V was cut back by 6 bases and J by 3 bases. Here the CDR3 reads CASSPTSADYEQYF. Written as DNA, the CDR3 is TGTGCCAGCAGCCCGACTAGCGCGGACTACGAGCAGTACTTC.

The CDR3 DNA reads as TGCGCCAGCAGCTTCGGACAGGCACCTTACGAGCAGTACTTC. Translation gives CASSFGQAPYEQYF. This chain links TRBV5-1 with TRBJ2-7; 7 nucleotides align to TRBD1. The length of the CDR3 is 14 residues. Losses at the gene ends were 2 bases for V and 4 bases for J; bases not matched to a gene: 6. CDR1 is SGHRS, CDR2 YFSETQ, per germline.

The chain combines TRBV5-6 with TRBJ2-4, with D possibly matching TRBD2 (6 bases). The CDR3 totals 13 residues. The germline V gene has CDR1 SGHDT and CDR2 YYEEEE. Trimming left V 4 bases short and J 8 bases short, with 13 bases between. The CDR3 sequence is CASSPGGRDIQYF. CDR3 in DNA: TGTGCCAGCAGCCCTGGGGGGAGAGACATTCAGTACTTC.

The V call is TRBV11-2, the J call TRBJ2-7; 9 bases line up with TRBD1. The germline V gene encodes CDR1 SGHAT and CDR2 FQNNGV. Unmatched junction bases numbered 5, after V lost 2 bases and J lost 6 bases. This CDR3 comprises 14 residues. CDR3 region: CASSLSGQGVEQYF. CDR3 bases: TGTGCCAGCAGCTTATCGGGACAGGGCGTCGAGCAGTACTTC. Full variable domain (missing parts from reference TRBV11-2 and TRBJ2-7): EAGVAQSPRYKIIEKRQSVAFWCNPISGHATLYWYQQILGQGPKLLIQFQNNGVVDDSQLPKDRFSAERLKGVDSTLKIQPAKLEDSAVYLCASSLSGQGVEQYFGPGTRLTVT.

This chain links TRBV18 with TRBJ2-7; 7 bases line up with TRBD1. The V gene's germline CDR1 is KGHSH and CDR2 LQKENI. The CDR3 runs 14 residues. Trimming cost V 5 bases and J 0 bases; bases outside gene matches: 4. The CDR3 loop is CASSSGQNSYEQYF. Here the CDR3 DNA reads TGTGCCAGCTCATCGGGACAGAACTCCTACGAGCAGTACTTC.

The chain is built from TRBV7-9 and TRBJ1-1; 7 bases map to TRBD1. In germline, CDR1 is SEHNR, CDR2 FQNEAQ (reference sequence). Trimming took 5 bases from V and 2 from J; bases not matched to a gene: 5. This CDR3 region has 14 residues. CDR3 amino acids: CASSPGTANTEAFF. The CDR3 DNA reads TGTGCCAGCAGCCCCGGGACAGCAAACACTGAAGCTTTCTTT.

The V and J genes are TRBV11-3 and TRBJ2-7; 7 bases are shared with TRBD1. Germline V gives CDR1 SGHNT, CDR2 YENEEA. The J segment lost 5 bases and the V segment lost 4 bases, leaving 17 bases of the junction unmatched. The length of the CDR3 is 17 residues. The CDR3 loop is CASSSTHPSSGGDEQYF. The CDR3 DNA reads as TGTGCCAGCAGCTCGACGCACCCGTCGTCAGGGGGTGACGAGCAGTACTTC. Full variable domain (outside the CDR3, taken from reference TRBV11-3 and TRBJ2-7): EAGVVQSPRYKIIEKKQPVAFWCNPISGHNTLYWYLQNLGQGPELLIRYENEEAVDDSQLPKDRFSAERLKGVDSTLKIQPAELGDSAVYLCASSSTHPSSGGDEQYFGPGTRLTVT.